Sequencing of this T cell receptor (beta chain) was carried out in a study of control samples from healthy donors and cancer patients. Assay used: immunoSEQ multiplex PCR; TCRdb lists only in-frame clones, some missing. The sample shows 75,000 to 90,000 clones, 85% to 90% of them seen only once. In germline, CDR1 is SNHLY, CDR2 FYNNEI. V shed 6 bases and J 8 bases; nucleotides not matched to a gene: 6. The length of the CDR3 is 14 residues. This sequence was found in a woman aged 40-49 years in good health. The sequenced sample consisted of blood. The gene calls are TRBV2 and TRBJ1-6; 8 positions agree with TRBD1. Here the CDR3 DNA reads TGTGCCAGCAGGACAGGGGAAGGGGATTCACCCCTCCACTTT. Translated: CASRTGEGDSPLHF.